One and the same sample provided the 13 T cell receptor beta chains below, sequenced in a study of PD-1 blockade in classical Hodgkin lymphoma. There was relapse after autologous stem cell transplantation in every patient, and there was variation in brentuximab vedotin exposure. Using magnetic negative selection, the CD4+ T cells were separated out of thawed PBMCs. Profiling relied on immunoSEQ multiplex PCR, and the TCRdb table lists in-frame clones only, not all of them. The sample yields tens of thousands of clones, around three quarters seen once. This sample comprised CD4+ T cells from blood, obtained at baseline. Receptor source: a human donor with classical Hodgkin lymphoma.

The CDR3 region has the DNA TGTGCCACCAGCAGAGAACGCACTACCCAGTGGGCTTTCTTT. Translation: CATSRERTTQWAFF. The V and J genes are TRBV15 and TRBJ1-1; D not resolved. Germline V gene sequence: CDR1 LNHNV, CDR2 YYDKDF (reference sequence). V dropped 0 bases and J dropped 11 bases, with 16 bases sitting between them. The CDR3 covers 14 residues. Filled out from reference TRBV15 and TRBJ1-1, the complete variable domain reads DAMVIQNPRYQVTQFGKPVTLSCSQTLNHNVMYWYQQKSSQAPKLLFHYYDKDFNNEADTPDNFQSRRPNTSFCFLDIRSPGLGDTAMYLCATSRERTTQWAFFGQGTRLTVV.

The CDR3 reads CASSLLALAGGTSSYNEQFF. CDR3 nucleotides: TGTGCCAGCAGTTTACTGGCGCTAGCGGGGGGGACAAGCTCCTACAATGAGCAGTTCTTC. This chain links TRBV27 with TRBJ2-1; 12 bases match TRBD2. The junction had 11 bases not matched to a gene; V was cut back by 2 bases and J by 0 bases. The CDR3 consists of 20 residues. From germline, CDR1 is MNHEY and CDR2 SMNVEV (reference sequence).

The genes are TRBV11-2 and TRBJ2-3; a weak D match, TRBD2 (6 bases). The V gene's germline CDR1 is SGHAT and CDR2 FQNNGV. V was shortened by 4 bases and J by 6 bases, with 14 bases between the two germline ends. The CDR3 totals 14 residues. The CDR3 bases are TGTGCCAGCAGCTCCGCCCCCGCGGGGGATACGCAGTATTTT. Protein product: CASSSAPAGDTQYF.

This sequence joins TRBV5-1 and TRBJ1-3; D not resolved. CDR1 and CDR2 from the germline V gene are SGHRS and YFSETQ. CDR3 length equals 15 residues. V lost 0 bases, J lost 0 bases, and 7 bases lay in between. The CDR3, as DNA: TGCGCCAGCAGCTTGGACGCCCGCTCTGGAAACACCATATATTTT. Translating gives CASSLDARSGNTIYF.

This clone occurred once. This rearrangement joins TRBV5-1 to TRBJ2-1; 8 nucleotides line up with TRBD2. Per germline, CDR1 SGHRS and CDR2 YFSETQ. This CDR3 contains 15 residues. J lost 5 bases, V lost 4 bases, and 8 bases had no gene match. CDR3 protein: CASSTGGVLNNEQFF. The CDR3 nucleotides read TGCGCCAGCAGCACCGGGGGGGTTTTGAACAATGAGCAGTTCTTC.

The rearrangement joins TRBV19 to TRBJ1-6, with 8 bases matching TRBD1. Germline values: CDR1 LNHDA, CDR2 SQIVND (reference sequence). After removal of 3 bases from V and 5 bases from J, the junction contained 3 bases not matched to a gene. The CDR3 has 15 residues. The CDR3 sequence is CASSMGGQDNSPLHF. The CDR3 region has the DNA TGTGCCAGTAGTATGGGGGGACAGGATAATTCACCCCTCCACTTT.

In its sample, this clone was seen once. The rearrangement joins TRBV5-8 to TRBJ1-5; D is perhaps TRBD1 (5 bases). The CDR3 runs to 15 residues. CDR1 is SGHTS, CDR2 YDEGEE, per germline. With 4 bases removed from V and 0 bases from J, the gap between germline ends came to 11 bases. The CDR3 protein is CASSRGGYSNQPQHF. In DNA form, the CDR3 reads TGTGCCAGCAGCCGGGGGGGTTATAGCAATCAGCCCCAGCATTTT.

The J gene is TRBJ2-1, the V gene TRBV18, with D perhaps being TRBD1 or TRBD2 (6 bases each). The CDR3 consists of 15 residues. Germline V gene lookup returns CDR1 KGHSH and CDR2 LQKENI. Trimming left V 0 bases short and J 3 bases short, with 9 bases between. The CDR3 DNA reads as TGTGCCAGCTCACCACCGGAGGGGGACTACAATGAGCAGTTCTTC. Its translation: CASSPPEGDYNEQFF.

V usage is TRBV7-2 and J usage is TRBJ2-5; no clear D gene. The CDR3 is made up of 13 amino acids. V lost 1 base and J lost 5, with 8 bases in between. Germline V CDR1 and CDR2: SGHTA, FQGNSA. CDR3 in DNA: TGTGCCAGCAGCTTAGAAGGGTGGGAGACCCAGTACTTC. This encodes CASSLEGWETQYF.

Only a few counts were recorded for this clone. The rearrangement links TRBV9 to TRBJ1-4, with a possible D match to TRBD1 (5 bases). V lost 3 bases and J 3 bases, leaving 9 bases between the germline ends. CDR1 SGDLS and CDR2 YYNGEE come from the germline V gene. The CDR3 is made up of 14 amino acids. CDR3 protein: CASSAGRANEKLFF. Written as DNA, the CDR3 is TGTGCCAGCAGCGCAGGGAGGGCTAATGAAAAACTGTTTTTT.

The chain combines TRBV7-9 with TRBJ1-2; D unresolved. Germline assignment: CDR1 SEHNR and CDR2 FQNEAQ (reference sequence). The ends were cut back, 1 base at V and 4 bases at J, with 10 bases in the middle. CDR3 length equals 14 residues. CDR3 nucleotides: TGTGCCAGCAGCTTAGGGGCCGCTGTCTATGGCTACACCTTC. Protein product: CASSLGAAVYGYTF.

V and J are TRBV15 and TRBJ2-5; a weak D match, TRBD1 (5 bases). The CDR3 totals 15 residues. Trimming pared 5 bases from V and 3 bases from J, leaving 16 bases between. Germline loops: CDR1 LNHNV, CDR2 YYDKDF (reference sequence). The CDR3 region is CATSLGWGPKETQYF. CDR3 nucleotide sequence: TGTGCCACCAGCCTAGGGTGGGGCCCCAAAGAGACCCAGTACTTC.

The chain recombines TRBV5-1 with TRBJ2-5; 9 bases are a match to TRBD2. Per the germline V gene, CDR1 is SGHRS and CDR2 is YFSETQ. V shed 4 bases and J 2 bases; nucleotides not matched to a gene: 3. This CDR3 spans 14 amino acids. CDR3 in DNA: TGCGCCAGCAGCCTCCTAGCGGGGCAAGAGACCCAGTACTTC. It is translated as CASSLLAGQETQYF.